Below, 27 T cell receptor beta chains from the same sample are listed, as sequenced in a study of blood T cell repertoires in COVID-19. Here immunoSEQ multiplex PCR was the method, and the copy in TCRdb shows in-frame clones only, minus some. Altogether about 160,000 clones are present, around 81% being singletons, with the ten largest covering approximately 5.4%. The sequencing sample was made of PBMCs or T cells enriched from blood (not recorded which). The source of these receptors is a man in his forties who had recovered from COVID-19.

The V and J genes are TRBV30 and TRBJ2-1, with D perhaps TRBD2 (5 bases). The CDR3 contains 12 residues. Germline CDR1 and CDR2: GTSNPN and SVGIG (reference sequence). V lost 4 bases, J lost 8 bases, and 12 bases lay in between. This CDR3 is CAWTPSSDEQFF. In DNA form, the CDR3 reads TGTGCCTGGACTCCTAGTAGCGATGAGCAGTTCTTC. Full variable domain (remainder filled in from reference TRBV30 and TRBJ2-1): SQTIHQWPATLVQPVGSPLSLECTVEGTSNPNLYWYRQAAGRGLQLLFYSVGIGQISSEVPQNLSASRPQDRQFILSSKKLLLSDSGFYLCAWTPSSDEQFFGPGTRLTVL.

The V gene is TRBV9, the J gene TRBJ2-3; 9 nucleotides align to TRBD2. The CDR3 covers 15 residues. Germline CDR1 and CDR2: SGDLS and YYNGEE. Trimming removed 0 bases from V and 6 bases from J; junction bases left unmatched: 5. The CDR3 protein is CASSVVAGGPDTQYF. In nucleotides, the CDR3 is TGTGCCAGCAGCGTAGTTGCGGGGGGGCCGGATACGCAGTATTTT.

The rearrangement joins TRBV23-1 to TRBJ1-1; 7 bases map to TRBD1. TRBV23-1 is identified as an open reading frame with a role that is uncertain. The CDR3 totals 9 residues. V was pared by 11 bases and J by 13 bases, with 7 bases of the junction left unmatched. The CDR3 reads CAQGGRDFF. As DNA, the CDR3 is TGCGCCCAGGGGGGTCGGGATTTCTTT.

V usage is TRBV18 and J usage is TRBJ2-7; D call uncertain. This CDR3 is 14 amino acids long. From germline, CDR1 is KGHSH and CDR2 LQKENI. V dropped 3 bases and J dropped 3 bases, with 12 bases sitting between them. CDR3 loop: CASSPFRSSYEQYF. The CDR3 nucleotides read TGTGCCAGCTCACCGTTCAGGTCGAGCTACGAGCAGTACTTC. The variable domain in full, with the rest retrieved from reference TRBV18 and TRBJ2-7, is NAGVMQNPRHLVRRRGQEARLRCSPMKGHSHVYWYRQLPEEGLKFMVYLQKENIIDESGMPKERFSAEFPKEGPSILRIQQVVRGDSAAYFCASSPFRSSYEQYFGPGTRLTVT.

The rearrangement links TRBV10-1 to TRBJ2-2; 15 bases are shared with TRBD2. This CDR3 contains 17 residues. The J segment lost 13 bases and the V segment lost 3 bases, leaving 12 bases of the junction unmatched. Germline CDR1 and CDR2: WNHNN and SYGVQD (reference sequence). CDR3 DNA sequence: TGCGCCAGCAGTGACCCCCGGACTAGCGGGGGGGCAGATGTGCTGTTTTTT. Residues: CASSDPRTSGGADVLFF.

The chain uses TRBV2 and TRBJ1-6; no reliable D call. The germline V gene has CDR1 SNHLY and CDR2 FYNNEI. The CDR3 sequence is 15 residues long. V dropped 4 bases and J dropped 9 bases, with 16 bases sitting between them. This chain's CDR3 is CASSARTGGSSPLHF. CDR3 nucleotide sequence: TGTGCCAGCAGTGCCCGGACGGGAGGGTCTTCACCCCTCCACTTT.

The chain has TRBV5-6 and TRBJ2-1; D perhaps matches TRBD2 (6 bases). Trimming removed 4 bases at V and 0 bases at J, with 14 bases between. Germline CDR1 reads SGHDT; CDR2 reads YYEEEE. This CDR3 comprises 16 residues. CDR3 DNA: TGTGCCAGCAGCCGATCGGGACTCAGCTCCTACAATGAGCAGTTCTTC. Protein: CASSRSGLSSYNEQFF.

The genes are TRBV7-9 and TRBJ1-1; D perhaps matches TRBD1 (5 bases). The ends were cut back, 1 base at V and 5 bases at J, with 11 bases in the middle. Germline lookup yields CDR1 SEHNR and CDR2 FQNEAQ (reference sequence). The CDR3 contains 14 residues. CDR3 sequence: CASSLVFGGTEAFF. In nucleotides, the CDR3 is TGTGCCAGCAGCTTAGTGTTCGGGGGTACTGAAGCTTTCTTT.

This chain links TRBV5-1 with TRBJ2-3; unclear D gene. Trimming stripped 0 bases from V and 0 bases from J, with 5 bases between. Germline V gene sequence: CDR1 SGHRS, CDR2 YFSETQ. The CDR3 contains 14 residues. The CDR3 region is CASSLAQSTDTQYF. The CDR3 nucleotides read TGCGCCAGCAGCTTGGCACAAAGCACAGATACGCAGTATTTT.

The chain employs TRBV6-5 and TRBJ2-1, with 10 bases fitting TRBD1. V was clipped by 7 bases and J by 3 bases; unmatched bases: 6. This CDR3 has 15 amino acids. The germline gives CDR1 MNHEY, CDR2 SVGAGI. The CDR3 DNA reads TGTGCCAGCAAAACCGGGACAGGGGTCTACAATGAGCAGTTCTTC. As protein: CASKTGTGVYNEQFF.

This chain links TRBV7-8 with TRBJ1-2, with TRBD1 identical over 7 bases. The ends lost 4 bases at V and 3 bases at J; junction bases unmatched: 8. The germline V gene has CDR1 SGHVS and CDR2 FQNEAQ. This CDR3 region has 15 residues. The CDR3 spells CASSSYRGVDYGYTF. The CDR3 nucleotides are TGTGCCAGCAGCTCTTACAGGGGAGTGGACTATGGCTACACCTTC.

V and J are TRBV9 and TRBJ2-2; D uncertain. Germline values: CDR1 SGDLS, CDR2 YYNGEE. Deletions cut 3 bases from V and 5 bases from J, with 8 bases between. The CDR3 covers 13 residues. The chain's CDR3 is CASSELVTGELFF. The CDR3, as DNA: TGTGCCAGCAGCGAGCTAGTGACCGGGGAGCTGTTTTTT.

The CDR3 bases are TGTGCCAGCAGCCTATTAGGGGGCCGGGGAAACACCATATATTTT. Its translation: CASSLLGGRGNTIYF. The chain joins TRBV14 to TRBJ1-3; TRBD1 aligns across 7 bases. V shed 4 bases, J shed 4 bases, and the junction held 7 bases outside the gene matches. Germline CDR1 is SGHDN and CDR2 is FVKESK. The CDR3 runs to 15 residues.

This clone was observed once. The genes are TRBV11-2 and TRBJ2-7; 8 bases map to TRBD2. This CDR3 spans 13 amino acids. The V segment lost 3 bases and the J segment 5 bases; nucleotides outside the gene matches: 3. Germline V gives CDR1 SGHAT, CDR2 FQNNGV. CDR3 sequence: CASSFTGGDEQYV. CDR3 DNA: TGTGCCAGCAGCTTTACGGGGGGGGACGAGCAGTACGTC.

The rearrangement uses TRBV2 and TRBJ1-2, with no clear D. This CDR3 region has 13 residues. Trimming removed 6 bases at V and 7 bases at J, with 15 bases between. Germline CDR1 is SNHLY and CDR2 is FYNNEI. CDR3 sequence: CASRGLSGGGYTF. CDR3 bases: TGTGCCAGCAGGGGTCTTTCCGGAGGTGGCTACACCTTC. The whole variable domain, remainder taken from reference TRBV2 and TRBJ1-2, is EPEVTQTPSHQVTQMGQEVILRCVPISNHLYFYWYRQILGQKVEFLVSFYNNEISEKSEIFDDQFSVERPDGSNFTLKIRSTKLEDSAMYFCASRGLSGGGYTFGSGTRLTVV.

This clone was found once. The V gene is TRBV7-3, the J gene TRBJ2-2, with D possibly matching TRBD1 (6 bases). Germline V gene data show CDR1 as SGHTA and CDR2 as FQGTGA. V gave up 6 bases and J gave up 4 bases, with 15 bases separating them. The length of the CDR3 is 15 residues. The CDR3 DNA sequence: TGTGCCAGCAGTTCGGGACAACACCTCACCGGGGAGCTGTTTTTT. It specifies CASSSGQHLTGELFF.

The J gene is TRBJ2-2, the V gene TRBV6-5, with 9 bases matching TRBD1. Germline CDR1 reads MNHEY; CDR2 reads SVGAGI. The CDR3 consists of 15 residues. V shed 6 bases and J 3 bases; nucleotides not matched to a gene: 5. This CDR3 is CASRGGQGDTGELFF. The CDR3 bases are TGTGCCAGCAGGGGGGGACAGGGAGACACCGGGGAGCTGTTTTTT.

The rearrangement links TRBV7-8 to TRBJ1-1; no clear D. The CDR3 contains 13 residues. V was shortened by 2 bases and J by 2 bases, with 6 bases between the two germline ends. Germline lookup yields CDR1 SGHVS and CDR2 FQNEAQ. DNA for the CDR3: TGTGCCAGCAGCTTACTCCCTAACACTGAAGCTTTCTTT. This sequence encodes CASSLLPNTEAFF.

The V call is TRBV9, the J call TRBJ2-2; 9 nucleotides match TRBD1. The germline CDR1 and CDR2 sequences are SGDLS and YYNGEE. The CDR3 consists of 14 residues. V was pared by 4 bases and J by 6 bases, with 4 bases of the junction left unmatched. CDR3 in amino acids: CASSPRTGAGELFF. The CDR3, as DNA: TGTGCCAGCAGCCCGAGGACAGGGGCCGGGGAGCTGTTTTTT.

The chain is built from TRBV4-2 and TRBJ1-2, with D perhaps TRBD1 (5 bases). The CDR3 runs to 17 residues. Germline lookup yields CDR1 LGHNA and CDR2 YNFKEQ. V was clipped by 4 bases and J by 0 bases, with 18 bases between them. CDR3 region: CASSPRELRGTNYGYTF. DNA for the CDR3: TGTGCCAGCAGCCCCAGGGAACTCCGGGGGACTAACTATGGCTACACCTTC.

The chain combines TRBV3-1 (or the pseudogene TRBV3-2) with TRBJ2-7; weak D call: TRBD1 (6 bases). Germline CDR1 is LGHDT and CDR2 is YNNKEL (reference sequence). This CDR3 comprises 12 residues. The V end was cut by 6 bases, the J end by 2 bases, with 8 bases between. The CDR3 DNA is TGTGCCAGCAGTCGACAGGCCTACGAGCAGTACTTC. This gives the protein CASSRQAYEQYF.

This chain connects TRBV4-1 to TRBJ2-7; 9 bases map to TRBD1. This CDR3 region has 15 residues. Trimming cost V 4 bases and J 0 bases; bases outside gene matches: 4. CDR1 and CDR2 (germline): MGHRA, YSYEKL. CDR3 residues: CASSLKDRGSYEQYF. The CDR3 DNA follows: TGCGCCAGCAGCCTGAAGGACAGGGGCTCCTACGAGCAGTACTTC.

The rearrangement uses TRBV7-8 and TRBJ2-7, with D possibly TRBD1 on 5 matching bases. Germline V gene data show CDR1 as SGHVS and CDR2 as FQNEAQ. Trimming cost V 0 bases and J 1 base, with 7 bases left between them. This CDR3 is 14 amino acids long. The CDR3 DNA follows: TGTGCCAGCAGCTTAGCGGCAGGGTCCTACGAGCAGTACGTC. This encodes CASSLAAGSYEQYV.

This clone was found once. CDR3 DNA sequence: TGCGCCAGCAGCCCACAGACAGGTGGCTACACCTTC. This translates into CASSPQTGGYTF. This rearrangement joins TRBV4-1 to TRBJ1-2, with TRBD1 as a possible D gene (6 bases). The germline V and J ends were trimmed by 4 bases and 7 bases, with 10 bases remaining between them. CDR1 and CDR2 (germline): MGHRA, YSYEKL. The CDR3 is 12 residues long.

The chain recombines TRBV30 with TRBJ1-2, with a weak D call TRBD1 (6 bases). The CDR3 is 17 amino acids. Trimming stripped 0 bases from V and 8 bases from J, with 25 bases between. Germline CDR1 is GTSNPN and CDR2 is SVGIG (reference sequence). The CDR3 nucleotides read TGTGCCTGGAGTGTAATAGGATATGGGCAGGGGAAGTCCGGCTACACCTTC. Protein sequence: CAWSVIGYGQGKSGYTF.

V gene TRBV7-9 combines with J gene TRBJ2-7, with D possibly being TRBD2 (6 bases). Germline values: CDR1 SEHNR, CDR2 FQNEAQ (reference sequence). The V and J ends lost 2 bases and 7 bases respectively, with 15 bases between them. The CDR3 sequence is 14 residues long. CDR3 sequence reads: CASSLPSAAWEQYF. CDR3 coding DNA: TGTGCCAGCAGCTTACCTAGCGCGGCCTGGGAGCAGTACTTC.

This clone was seen a single time. V and J are TRBV30 and TRBJ1-1; possibly TRBD1 for D (6 bases). The CDR3 is made up of 15 amino acids. Per the germline V gene, CDR1 is GTSNPN and CDR2 is SVGIG (reference sequence). The V end lost 0 bases, the J end lost 4 bases, and 15 bases lay between the germline ends. CDR3 in DNA: TGTGCCTGGAGTGTACACGGGGGGCGGATCACTGAAGCTTTCTTT. This encodes CAWSVHGGRITEAFF.